This T cell receptor beta chain was sequenced during a study of radiation and T cells in renal cell carcinoma. Broader study findings: In blood, top tumor clones expanded by 2 weeks, shrinking by 4.

This clone was detected only once. Its cognate antigen is unknown. The time point was: baseline pretreatment blood. Regarding treatment: 15 Gy SBRT to primary tumor, nephrectomy 4 weeks later. The data were produced by immunoSEQ multiplex PCR, yet TCRdb's version contains in-frame clones alone and is incomplete. Here the sample spans 130,000 to 150,000 clones, about 88% being singletons. Germline loops: CDR1 GTSNPN, CDR2 SVGIG (reference sequence). V lost 2 bases and J 3 bases, leaving 11 bases between the germline ends. This CDR3 comprises 14 residues. V gene TRBV30 combines with J gene TRBJ1-3; the D is unclear. The clonotype comes from a woman in her 50s with renal cell carcinoma. This material consisted of blood, taken from a patient whose treatment included radiotherapy and nephrectomy. CDR3 sequence: CAWSLSGVGNTIYF. The CDR3 bases are TGTGCCTGGAGTTTAAGCGGGGTTGGAAACACCATATATTTT.